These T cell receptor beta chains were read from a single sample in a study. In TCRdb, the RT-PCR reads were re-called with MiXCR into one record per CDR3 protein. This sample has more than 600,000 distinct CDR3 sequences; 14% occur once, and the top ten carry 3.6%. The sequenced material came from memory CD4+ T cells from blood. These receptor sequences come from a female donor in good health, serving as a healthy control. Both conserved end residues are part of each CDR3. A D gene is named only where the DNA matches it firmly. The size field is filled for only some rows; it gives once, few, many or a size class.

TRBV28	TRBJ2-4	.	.	CASRGQGKNIQYF	TGTGCCAGCAGAGGGCAGGGAAAAAACATTCAGTACTTC
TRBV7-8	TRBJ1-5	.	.	CASSYNRARQPQHF	TGTGCCAGCAGCTACAACAGGGCTCGTCAGCCCCAGCATTTT
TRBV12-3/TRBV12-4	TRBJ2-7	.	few	CASSSSFWEHEQYF	TGTGCCAGCAGTTCAAGTTTTTGGGAACACGAGCAGTACTTC
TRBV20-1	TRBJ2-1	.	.	CSAREPGRGFF	TGCAGTGCGAGAGAACCGGGACGGGGATTCTTC
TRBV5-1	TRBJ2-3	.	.	CASSDPGLSTDTQYF	TGCGCCAGCAGTGATCCGGGACTTAGCACAGATACGCAGTATTTT
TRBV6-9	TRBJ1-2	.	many	CASNQGTINYGYTF	TGTGCCAGCAACCAGGGGACCATTAACTATGGCTACACCTTC
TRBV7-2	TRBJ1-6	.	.	CASSLRANSPLHF	TGTGCCAGCAGCTTAAGGGCCAATTCACCCCTCCACTTT
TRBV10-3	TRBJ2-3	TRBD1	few	CAISRQGPRADTQYF	TGTGCCATCAGCCGACAGGGGCCTAGGGCAGATACGCAGTATTTT
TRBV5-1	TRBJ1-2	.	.	CASSLDKSLYGYTF	TGCGCCAGCAGCTTGGATAAGTCCCTATATGGCTACACCTTC
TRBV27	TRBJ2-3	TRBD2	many	CASSYPSGRDTDTQYF	TGTGCCAGCAGTTACCCAAGCGGGAGGGACACAGATACGCAGTATTTT
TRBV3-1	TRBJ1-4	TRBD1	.	CASSHRGRDEKLFF	TGTGCCAGCAGCCACAGGGGGCGAGATGAAAAACTGTTTTTT
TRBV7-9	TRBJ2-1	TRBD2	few	CASSPQLAGGQLEQFF	TGTGCCAGCAGCCCCCAACTAGCGGGAGGTCAACTAGAGCAGTTCTTC
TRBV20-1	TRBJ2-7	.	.	CSARKDYEQYF	TGCAGTGCTAGGAAGGATTACGAGCAGTACTTC
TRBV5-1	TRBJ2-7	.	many	CASSSIGRSYEQYF	TGCGCCAGCAGCTCGATAGGACGATCCTACGAGCAGTACTTC
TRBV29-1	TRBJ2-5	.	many	CSVDGGAGGETQYF	TGCAGCGTTGACGGGGGCGCTGGGGGAGAGACCCAGTACTTC
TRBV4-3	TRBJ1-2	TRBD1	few	CASSQRRDRGIYGYTF	TGCGCCAGCAGCCAGCGTAGGGACAGGGGGATTTATGGCTACACCTTC
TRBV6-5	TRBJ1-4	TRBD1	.	CASRLTGTGTFNEKLFF	TGTGCCAGCAGGCTTACCGGGACAGGGACCTTTAATGAAAAACTGTTTTTT
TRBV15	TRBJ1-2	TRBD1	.	CATSRRTGALADGYTF	TGTGCCACCAGCAGGAGGACAGGTGCCCTGGCGGATGGCTACACCTTC